Sequencing of this TCR beta chain was carried out in a study of CD8+ T cells in alopecia areata. Only a few counts were recorded for this clone. Gene names denote mouse genes. The read falls 4 residues short of the CDR3 end, and the missing part is taken from the germline J gene. Combined cutaneous lymph node cells underwent sorting by CD4, CD8alpha, NKG2D, NKG2ACE and additional markers. Trimming at V came to 7 bases and at J to 2 bases, leaving 6 bases not matched to a gene. The germline V gene encodes CDR1 FNHDT and CDR2 SITEND (reference sequence). CDR3 length equals 14 residues. TCR sequencing used cDNA made by reverse transcription of extracted RNA. Only in-frame clones appear in the TCRdb table, and some are missing; sequencing was by immunoSEQ multiplex PCR. The specimen has 7,500 to 10,000 clones, none found just once.

This clonotype was sampled from a C3H/HeJ mouse with alopecia areata. MHC haplotype of the strain: H2-k. This chain joins TRBV19 and TRBJ2-5; 8 bases map to TRBD2. Sequenced: CD8+ T cells sorted from a lymph node. The CDR3 bases that were read are TGTGCCAGCGGTGCTGGGGGGAGCCAAGAC. Amino acid sequence: CASGAGGSQD. The whole CDR3 is CASGAGGSQDTQYF. Looking up the rest from reference TRBV19 and TRBJ2-5 gives the full variable domain: GGIITQTPKFLIGQEGQKLTLKCQQNFNHDTMYWYRQDSGKGLRLIYYSITENDLQKGDLSEGYDASREKKSSFSLTVTSAQKNEMAVFLCASGAGGSQDTQYFGPGTRLLVL.